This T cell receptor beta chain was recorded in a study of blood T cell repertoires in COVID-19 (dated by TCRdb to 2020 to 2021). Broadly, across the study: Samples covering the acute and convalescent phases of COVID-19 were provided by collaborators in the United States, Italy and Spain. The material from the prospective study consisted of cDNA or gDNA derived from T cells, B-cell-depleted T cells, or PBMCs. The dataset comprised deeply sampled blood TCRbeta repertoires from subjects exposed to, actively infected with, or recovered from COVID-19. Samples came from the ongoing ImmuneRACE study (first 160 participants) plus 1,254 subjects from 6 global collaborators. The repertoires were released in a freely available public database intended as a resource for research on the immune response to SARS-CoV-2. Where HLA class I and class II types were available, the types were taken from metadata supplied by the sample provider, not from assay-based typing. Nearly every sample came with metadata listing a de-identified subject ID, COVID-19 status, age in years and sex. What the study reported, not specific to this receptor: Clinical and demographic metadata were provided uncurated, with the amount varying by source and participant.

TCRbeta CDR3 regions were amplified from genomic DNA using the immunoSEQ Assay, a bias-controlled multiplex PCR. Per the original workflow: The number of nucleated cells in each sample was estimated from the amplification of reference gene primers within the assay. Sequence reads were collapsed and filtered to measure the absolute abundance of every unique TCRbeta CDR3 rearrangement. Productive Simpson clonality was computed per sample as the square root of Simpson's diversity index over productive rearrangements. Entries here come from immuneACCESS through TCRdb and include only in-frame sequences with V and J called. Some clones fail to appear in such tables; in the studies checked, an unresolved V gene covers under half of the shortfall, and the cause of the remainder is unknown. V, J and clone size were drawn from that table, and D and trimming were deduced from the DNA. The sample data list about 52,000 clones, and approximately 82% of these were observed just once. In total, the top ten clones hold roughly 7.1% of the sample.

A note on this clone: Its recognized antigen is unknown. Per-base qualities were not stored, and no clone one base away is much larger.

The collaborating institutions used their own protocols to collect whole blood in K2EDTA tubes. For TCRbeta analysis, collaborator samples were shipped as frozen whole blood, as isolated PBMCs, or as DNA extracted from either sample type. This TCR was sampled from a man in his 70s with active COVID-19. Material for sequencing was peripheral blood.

The CDR3 is CASSGLVGRSYGYTF. The sequenced DNA: TGTGCCAGTAGTGGTTTGGTGGGCAGAAGCTATGGCTACACCTTC. The V and J segments used are TRBV19 and TRBJ1-2; no D gene call is confident. The CDR3 contains 15 residues, cysteine and phenylalanine counted. Of the read, only the CDR3 DNA is kept; its 45 bases are in frame from base 1. As encoded in the germline V gene (reference sequence), CDR1 is LNHDA while CDR2 is SQIVND. V loses 5 bases of germline sequence and J loses 4 bases, and the interval between the two ends is 17 bases.